Following are 23 T cell receptor beta chains from one sample sequenced in a study of long-term antiretroviral therapy in people with HIV. Survey level was the resolution at which the v3.0 immunoSEQ assay ran. Sequenced by immunoSEQ multiplex PCR; TCRdb stores in-frame clones only, minus some. Of tens of thousands of clones in the sample, roughly 80% were seen once. The source material was unsorted PBMCs, sampled 0.4 years after starting antiretroviral therapy. Source of these receptors: a man aged 50 or older with HIV.

The rearrangement joins TRBV2 to TRBJ1-5, with D unclear. Germline loops: CDR1 SNHLY, CDR2 FYNNEI. Trimming removed 4 bases from V and 9 bases from J, with 13 bases in between. This CDR3 has 13 residues. The CDR3 nucleotides are TGTGCCAGCAGTGTAGGTGGGCTGCGGCCCCAGCATTTT. It encodes CASSVGGLRPQHF.

The chain links TRBV11-1 to TRBJ1-1, with TRBD1 as a possible D gene (5 bases). This CDR3 comprises 16 residues. Germline values: CDR1 SGHAT, CDR2 FQDESV (reference sequence). The germline V and J ends were trimmed by 0 bases and 0 bases, with 11 bases remaining between them. The CDR3 DNA reads as TGTGCCAGCAGCTTAGCCGGGACTGCCGTGAACACTGAAGCTTTCTTT. Protein product: CASSLAGTAVNTEAFF.

This chain uses TRBV9 with TRBJ2-3; 10 nucleotides match TRBD2. Germline V CDR1 and CDR2: SGDLS, YYNGEE. The length of the CDR3 is 19 residues. Unmatched junction bases numbered 16, after V lost 4 bases and J lost 2 bases. The CDR3 DNA sequence: TGTGCCAGCAGCTCCAATGGAAAGATCGGACTAGCGGTCACAGATACGCAGTATTTT. This codes for CASSSNGKIGLAVTDTQYF.

This clone was seen just once. V gene TRBV7-2 combines with J gene TRBJ2-2; 7 bases fit TRBD2. After removal of 6 bases from V and 5 bases from J, the junction contained 3 bases not matched to a gene. CDR1 SGHTA and CDR2 FQGNSA come from the germline V gene. The CDR3 extends over 13 amino acids. This CDR3 reads CASRSGGTGELFF. The CDR3 coding sequence is TGTGCCAGCAGATCCGGGGGGACCGGGGAGCTGTTTTTT.

The chain joins TRBV7-9 to TRBJ2-1, with D uncertain. CDR3 size: 15 residues. V dropped 2 bases and J dropped 3 bases, with 11 bases sitting between them. Per germline, CDR1 SEHNR and CDR2 FQNEAQ (reference sequence). This CDR3 reads CASSLLAPNYNEQFF. The CDR3 region has the DNA TGTGCCAGCAGCTTATTGGCCCCGAACTACAATGAGCAGTTCTTC. Using reference TRBV7-9 and TRBJ2-1 for the parts outside the CDR3, the full variable domain is DTGVSQNPRHKITKRGQNVTFRCDPISEHNRLYWYRQTLGQGPEFLTYFQNEAQLEKSRLLSDRFSAERPKGSFSTLEIQRTEQGDSAMYLCASSLLAPNYNEQFFGPGTRLTVL.

V gene TRBV28 combines with J gene TRBJ2-7; unclear D gene. The CDR3 contains 18 residues. CDR1 is MDHEN and CDR2 is SYDVKM in the germline V gene. V lost 4 bases and J lost 0, with 22 bases in between. This chain's CDR3 is CASSSPTGSRPSSYEQYF. The CDR3 DNA sequence: TGTGCCAGCAGTTCCCCGACTGGGTCGAGGCCCAGCTCCTACGAGCAGTACTTC. The full variable domain, with the rest looked up from reference TRBV28 and TRBJ2-7, is DVKVTQSSRYLVKRTGEKVFLECVQDMDHENMFWYRQDPGLGLRLIYFSYDVKMKEKGDIPEGYSVSREKKERFSLILESASTNQTSMYLCASSSPTGSRPSSYEQYFGPGTRLTVT.

The chain employs TRBV6-6 and TRBJ1-5, with D maybe TRBD1 (6 bases). V lost 6 bases and J 4 bases, leaving 13 bases between the germline ends. CDR1 is MNHNY, CDR2 SVGAGI, per germline (reference sequence). The CDR3 is 14 residues long. CDR3 sequence: CASSTRTENQPQHF. DNA for the CDR3: TGTGCCAGCAGCACAAGGACAGAAAATCAGCCCCAGCATTTT.

The chain recombines TRBV4-3 with TRBJ1-5; tentative D call: TRBD1 (5 bases). The germline V gene encodes CDR1 LGHNA and CDR2 YSLEER. This CDR3 is built from 17 residues. Between the trimmed V and J ends, which lost 2 bases and 0 bases, there was a span of 14 bases. This CDR3 reads CASSQFLDSYSNQPQHF. The CDR3 nucleotides read TGCGCCAGCAGCCAATTCCTCGACAGTTATAGCAATCAGCCCCAGCATTTT.

The V and J genes are TRBV2 and TRBJ2-5; 7 bases fit TRBD2. The CDR3 is 13 residues long. J gave up 5 bases and V 4 bases, and 4 bases lay outside the gene matches. Germline V gene sequence: CDR1 SNHLY, CDR2 FYNNEI. In DNA, the CDR3 is TGTGCCAGCAGTGTGAAGGGAGGGGAGACCCAGTACTTC. This sequence encodes CASSVKGGETQYF.

The chain is built from TRBV27 and TRBJ2-2; a possible D gene is TRBD2 (7 bases). Germline V gene lookup returns CDR1 MNHEY and CDR2 SMNVEV (reference sequence). This CDR3 has 16 amino acids. Trimming removed 7 bases from V and 3 bases from J, with 18 bases in between. CDR3 in DNA: TGTGCCAGCACCCTTCGTCGGGGGGCGGACACCGGGGAGCTGTTTTTT. Protein: CASTLRRGADTGELFF.

The chain carries TRBV11-2 and TRBJ1-1, with D uncertain. Germline V CDR1 and CDR2: SGHAT, FQNNGV. V lost 1 base and J lost 0, with 9 bases in between. The CDR3 consists of 15 residues. CDR3 nucleotides: TGTGCCAGCAGCTTAGTATCACTAATGAACACTGAAGCTTTCTTT. Protein: CASSLVSLMNTEAFF.

The chain couples TRBV10-3 to TRBJ1-1, with D possibly matching TRBD1 (5 bases). The CDR3 is 13 residues long. The germline V gene has CDR1 ENHRY and CDR2 SYGVKD. Trimming removed 4 bases at V and 3 bases at J, with 9 bases between. CDR3 loop: CAISVMGDTEAFF. The CDR3, as DNA: TGTGCCATCAGTGTGATGGGGGACACTGAAGCTTTCTTT.

This clone was seen only once. J is TRBJ2-5 and V is TRBV10-1; the D is unclear. This CDR3 spans 13 amino acids. Germline-derived CDR1 and CDR2 are WNHNN and SYGVQD (reference sequence). With 4 bases removed from V and 3 bases from J, the gap between germline ends came to 9 bases. The CDR3 loop is CASSASGEETQYF. Here the CDR3 DNA reads TGCGCCAGCAGTGCTAGTGGAGAAGAGACCCAGTACTTC.

The genes are TRBV5-4 and TRBJ1-1, with TRBD1 as a possible D gene (6 bases). Germline V gene sequence: CDR1 SGHNT, CDR2 YYREEE (reference sequence). There are 18 residues in the CDR3. V was trimmed by 2 bases and J by 0 bases, leaving 20 bases between them. CDR3 region: CASSLQLGGAGVNTEAFF. In DNA form, the CDR3 reads TGTGCCAGCAGCTTACAACTAGGGGGGGCGGGGGTGAACACTGAAGCTTTCTTT.

The chain is built from TRBV11-2 and TRBJ2-3; D is unresolved. The CDR3 has 14 amino acids. The ends were cut back, 4 bases at V and 2 bases at J, with 10 bases in the middle. The germline V gene has CDR1 SGHAT and CDR2 FQNNGV. This CDR3 is CASSYSGDTDTQYF. The DNA for the CDR3 is TGTGCCAGCAGCTACAGTGGGGACACAGATACGCAGTATTTT. Combining the CDR3 with reference TRBV11-2 and TRBJ2-3 gives the whole variable domain EAGVAQSPRYKIIEKRQSVAFWCNPISGHATLYWYQQILGQGPKLLIQFQNNGVVDDSQLPKDRFSAERLKGVDSTLKIQPAKLEDSAVYLCASSYSGDTDTQYFGPGTRLTVL.

The chain joins TRBV7-3 to TRBJ2-2; D perhaps matches TRBD1 (5 bases). V was clipped by 0 bases and J by 4 bases, with 6 bases between them. Looked up from germline, CDR1 is SGHTA and CDR2 is FQGTGA. The CDR3 has 14 amino acids. Here the CDR3 reads CASSLTGRTGELFF. In DNA form, the CDR3 reads TGTGCCAGCAGCTTAACGGGGCGCACCGGGGAGCTGTTTTTT.

J is TRBJ2-1 and V is TRBV7-6; possibly TRBD2 for D (6 bases). CDR3 length equals 15 residues. The V and J ends lost 5 bases and 3 bases respectively, with 14 bases between them. From germline, CDR1 is SGHVS and CDR2 FNYEAQ. CDR3 protein: CASSAGLSLYNEQFF. The CDR3 DNA sequence: TGTGCCAGCAGCGCGGGACTGTCCCTCTACAATGAGCAGTTCTTC.

The CDR3 DNA follows: TGTGCCAGCAGCCAAGGACGATTCACTGAAGCTTTCTTT. It codes for CASSQGRFTEAFF. The gene calls are TRBV14 and TRBJ1-1; D unclear. This CDR3 has 13 residues. Germline loops: CDR1 SGHDN, CDR2 FVKESK. Deletions cut 1 base from V and 4 bases from J, with 7 bases between.

The chain uses TRBV6-1 and TRBJ2-2; D is unclear. With 0 bases removed from V and 1 base from J, the gap between germline ends came to 18 bases. This CDR3 is built from 19 residues. CDR1 and CDR2 from the germline V gene are MNHNS and SASEGT. The CDR3: CASSEATNTPAVNTGELFF. CDR3 nucleotides: TGTGCCAGCAGTGAAGCAACGAACACCCCTGCCGTGAACACCGGGGAGCTGTTTTTT.

The chain couples TRBV27 to TRBJ1-2; tentatively, D is TRBD1 (5 bases). This CDR3 has 15 amino acids. CDR1 and CDR2 from the germline V gene are MNHEY and SMNVEV (reference sequence). V was trimmed by 2 bases and J by 7 bases, leaving 17 bases between them. The CDR3 DNA follows: TGTGCCAGCAGTTTAACAGGTTACCTATTCGGTGGCTACACCTTC. It encodes CASSLTGYLFGGYTF.

The genes are TRBV7-8 and TRBJ1-6, with TRBD1 as a possible D gene (5 bases). The germline V and J ends were trimmed by 5 bases and 9 bases, with 20 bases remaining between them. The CDR3 is 16 amino acids. The germline V gene encodes CDR1 SGHVS and CDR2 FQNEAQ. The CDR3 spells CASSTDRQRGGSPLHF. Here the CDR3 DNA reads TGTGCCAGCAGCACCGATCGACAGAGGGGCGGTTCACCCCTCCACTTT.

The V call is TRBV1, the J call TRBJ2-1; no DNA check was done on the table's D call, TRBD2. TRBV1 is shown as a pseudogene. CDR3 length equals 16 residues. The CDR3 region is CTSSRRSGGTYNEQFF. The CDR3 DNA follows: TGCACCAGCAGCCGTCGTAGCGGGGGGACCTACAATGAGCAGTTCTTC.

For the CDR3, the DNA is TGTGCCAGCAGCTCAGGACAAGTTGGCTACACCTTC. Translation gives CASSSGQVGYTF. The rearrangement uses TRBV7-9 and TRBJ1-2; D perhaps matches TRBD1 (5 bases). The CDR3 contains 12 residues. V dropped 4 bases and J dropped 7 bases, with 10 bases sitting between them. CDR1 is SEHNR and CDR2 is FQNEAQ in the germline V gene (reference sequence).